This TCR beta chain was sequenced in a study of blood T cell repertoires in COVID-19. Study details: Whether acute or convalescent, the COVID-19 samples came from the United States, Italy and Spain. From T cells, B-cell-depleted T cells, or PBMCs came the material, which was cDNA or gDNA.

The V gene's germline CDR1 is SGHRS and CDR2 YFSETQ. The CDR3 spans 16 residues. V gave up 0 bases and J gave up 1 base, with 13 bases separating them. Study processing details: The authors estimated nucleated cell counts from reference gene primer amplification. Libraries were prepared by immunoSEQ multiplex PCR; TCRdb keeps only in-frame clonotypes and omits some of them. Clone size and the V and J calls come from that table; the DNA yielded D and trimming. The data show approximately 31,000 clones, approximately 89% seen once. The sequence came from a man aged 80 or over with acute or convalescent COVID-19. Specimen: peripheral blood. The chain combines TRBV5-1 with TRBJ2-5; TRBD1 is a possible D gene (5 bases). The CDR3 nucleotides read TGCGCCAGCAGCTTGGATACCCAGGGTTTCCAAGAGACCCAGTACTTC. Its protein product is CASSLDTQGFQETQYF.